This entry features one T cell receptor beta chain sequence. This specimen comes from a study of blood T cell repertoires in COVID-19. Original analysis: For nucleated cells, counts were estimated from reference gene primer amplification. Using immunoSEQ multiplex PCR, the repertoire was profiled, and TCRdb retains in-frame clones only, with some absent. V and J calls and clone size are copied from that table; D and trimming were computed from the DNA. The repertoire includes approximately 200,000 clones, more than 75% of them detected once, and about 8.6% sits in the top ten. Germline values: CDR1 MDHEN, CDR2 SYDVKM. Trimming took 4 bases from V and 0 from J; bases not matched to a gene: 5. The CDR3 has 15 amino acids.

The rearrangement joins TRBV28 to TRBJ2-7, with 8 nucleotides matching TRBD1. What was sequenced was PBMCs or T cells enriched from blood (not recorded which). This TCR derives from a woman aged 25 to 39 who had recovered from COVID-19. The CDR3 nucleotides are TGTGCCAGCAGTTCCGGACAGGGACCCTCCTACGAGCAGTACTTC. Amino acids: CASSSGQGPSYEQYF.